This passage covers 24 T cell receptor beta chains from one sample sequenced in a study of blood T cell repertoires in COVID-19. Here immunoSEQ multiplex PCR was the method, and the copy in TCRdb shows in-frame clones only, minus some. Of roughly 220,000 clones listed, around 90% are singletons. Material for sequencing was PBMCs or T cells enriched from blood (not recorded which). These receptor sequences come from a woman aged 50 to 60 with acute COVID-19.

V and J are TRBV27 and TRBJ2-5, with D unclear. V lost 5 bases, J lost 5 bases, and 18 bases lay in between. CDR1 is MNHEY and CDR2 is SMNVEV in the germline V gene (reference sequence). This CDR3 is built from 15 residues. CDR3 bases: TGTGCCAGCAGTCCCCAGTTAGGTCCGAGGGAGACCCAGTACTTC. This gives the protein CASSPQLGPRETQYF.

This sequence joins TRBV19 and TRBJ2-3, with 10 bases lining up with TRBD2. V was clipped by 3 bases and J by 5 bases; unmatched bases: 8. Germline V lookup: CDR1 LNHDA, CDR2 SQIVND (reference sequence). The CDR3 sequence is 16 residues long. The CDR3 loop is CASSIRLAGAQDTQYF. The CDR3 coding sequence is TGTGCCAGTAGTATTCGGCTAGCGGGAGCTCAAGATACGCAGTATTTT.

The chain employs TRBV19 and TRBJ2-1; TRBD1 matches at 8 bases. Germline V gene data show CDR1 as LNHDA and CDR2 as SQIVND (reference sequence). The CDR3 contains 20 residues. J gave up 0 bases and V 6 bases, and 19 bases lay outside the gene matches. CDR3 protein: CASRIYGQGSRRSSYNEQFF. The CDR3 DNA sequence: TGTGCCAGTAGGATCTACGGACAGGGATCAAGAAGGAGCTCCTACAATGAGCAGTTCTTC.

V is TRBV7-2 and J is TRBJ2-7; TRBD1 aligns across 12 bases. Germline V CDR1 and CDR2: SGHTA, FQGNSA. This CDR3 is built from 15 residues. V gave up 5 bases and J gave up 0 bases; unmatched junction bases: 2. The CDR3 DNA reads as TGTGCCAGCAGCCGGGACAGGGGGCCCTCCTACGAGCAGTACTTC. This encodes CASSRDRGPSYEQYF.

CDR3: CASSLLSKQGHTEAFF. For the CDR3, the DNA is TGTGCCAGCAGCTTACTCTCAAAGCAGGGGCATACTGAAGCTTTCTTT. The chain carries TRBV27 and TRBJ1-1, with a possible D match to TRBD1 (6 bases). The CDR3 extends over 16 amino acids. Germline-derived CDR1 and CDR2 are MNHEY and SMNVEV (reference sequence). Trimming removed 6 bases from V and 5 bases from J, with 22 bases in between.

The chain links TRBV18 to TRBJ1-2, with D possibly TRBD1 on 5 matching bases. Deletions cut 3 bases from V and 7 bases from J, with 15 bases between. This CDR3 has 14 residues. Germline lookup yields CDR1 KGHSH and CDR2 LQKENI. The CDR3: CASSPPWEGSGYTF. The DNA of the CDR3 is TGTGCCAGCTCACCCCCTTGGGAGGGGTCTGGCTACACCTTC.

The V call is TRBV11-1, the J call TRBJ1-1, with D perhaps matching TRBD1 (6 bases). Germline CDR1 and CDR2: SGHAT and FQDESV (reference sequence). The CDR3 has 14 amino acids. V was clipped by 8 bases and J by 1 base, with 14 bases between them. CDR3 region: CASAPGQRNTEAFF. The CDR3 coding sequence is TGTGCCAGCGCCCCGGGACAAAGGAACACTGAAGCTTTCTTT. Full variable domain (remainder filled in from reference TRBV11-1 and TRBJ1-1): EAEVAQSPRYKITEKSQAVAFWCDPISGHATLYWYRQILGQGPELLVQFQDESVVDDSQLPKDRFSAERLKGVDSTLKIQPAELGDSAMYLCASAPGQRNTEAFFGQGTRLTVV.

The V gene is TRBV7-9, the J gene TRBJ1-6, with 8 bases matching TRBD1. Germline V gives CDR1 SEHNR, CDR2 FQNEAQ (reference sequence). This CDR3 has 17 amino acids. Losses at the gene ends were 2 bases for V and 13 bases for J; bases not matched to a gene: 16. CDR3 in DNA: TGTGCCAGCAGCTTAAGGTCTCGGACAGGGTCACCGGGCCCCCTCCACTTT. Protein product: CASSLRSRTGSPGPLHF. Using reference TRBV7-9 and TRBJ1-6 for the parts outside the CDR3, the full variable domain is DTGVSQNPRHKITKRGQNVTFRCDPISEHNRLYWYRQTLGQGPEFLTYFQNEAQLEKSRLLSDRFSAERPKGSFSTLEIQRTEQGDSAMYLCASSLRSRTGSPGPLHFGNGTRLTVT.

V usage is TRBV2 and J usage is TRBJ2-7; weak D call: TRBD2 (6 bases). CDR3 size: 15 residues. Germline CDR1 and CDR2: SNHLY and FYNNEI. V gave up 11 bases and J gave up 2 bases, with 22 bases separating them. The DNA for the CDR3 is TGTGCCGCCCTGTTATCGACTAGTGGAACCTACGAGCAGTACTTC. It translates to CAALLSTSGTYEQYF.

The V gene is TRBV5-1, the J gene TRBJ2-7; D not resolved. The CDR3 contains 14 residues. Trimming left V 0 bases short and J 5 bases short, with 12 bases between. Germline loops: CDR1 SGHRS, CDR2 YFSETQ. The CDR3: CASSLASPRNEQYF. For the CDR3, the DNA is TGCGCCAGCAGCTTGGCCTCCCCCAGGAACGAGCAGTACTTC.

The chain couples TRBV9 to TRBJ2-5; tentative D call: TRBD2 (6 bases). The ends were cut back, 0 bases at V and 0 bases at J, with 12 bases in the middle. The germline CDR1 and CDR2 sequences are SGDLS and YYNGEE. There are 16 residues in the CDR3. This CDR3 reads CASSVGVSGNQETQYF. CDR3 in DNA: TGTGCCAGCAGCGTAGGTGTTAGCGGAAACCAAGAGACCCAGTACTTC. The entire variable domain, with the rest obtained from reference TRBV9 and TRBJ2-5, is as follows: DSGVTQTPKHLITATGQRVTLRCSPRSGDLSVYWYQQSLDQGLQFLIQYYNGEERAKGNILERFSAQQFPDLHSELNLSSLELGDSALYFCASSVGVSGNQETQYFGPGTRLLVL.

This chain connects TRBV6-5 to TRBJ2-3, with unresolved D. Deletions cut 0 bases from V and 0 bases from J, with 4 bases between. The CDR3 contains 14 residues. Germline loops: CDR1 MNHEY, CDR2 SVGAGI. The CDR3 DNA follows: TGTGCCAGCAGTTACTCGACTAGCACAGATACGCAGTATTTT. As protein: CASSYSTSTDTQYF.

The V and J genes are TRBV28 and TRBJ2-1, with D tentatively TRBD2 (6 bases). The CDR3 is 14 residues long. Trimming took off 7 bases at V and 9 bases at J, with 19 bases between the two ends. Germline assignment: CDR1 MDHEN and CDR2 SYDVKM. CDR3 sequence (DNA): TGTGCCAGCATCGGGGGACTTCCGGCCTTTGAGCAGTTCTTC. Translated: CASIGGLPAFEQFF.

This clone showed up just once. This chain uses TRBV28 with TRBJ1-1; D is possibly TRBD1 (6 bases). This CDR3 is built from 14 residues. Per germline, CDR1 MDHEN and CDR2 SYDVKM. The V and J ends lost 8 bases and 5 bases respectively, with 18 bases between them. DNA of the CDR3: TGTGCCAGCGTCCCGGGAGGGGGGCGTACTGAAGCTTTCTTT. Residues: CASVPGGGRTEAFF.

The chain recombines TRBV25-1 with TRBJ2-1; D might be TRBD1 (5 bases). The ends were cut back, 8 bases at V and 3 bases at J, with 8 bases in the middle. Germline-derived CDR1 and CDR2 are MGHDK and SYGVNS. The CDR3 sequence is 12 residues long. As DNA, the CDR3 is TGTGCCAGCGCTAGGGGCTACAATGAGCAGTTCTTC. It codes for CASARGYNEQFF.

The V gene is TRBV27, the J gene TRBJ2-2, with D possibly matching TRBD2 (5 bases). The CDR3 covers 14 residues. V was clipped by 5 bases and J by 6 bases, with 13 bases between them. From germline, CDR1 is MNHEY and CDR2 SMNVEV (reference sequence). Here the CDR3 DNA reads TGTGCCAGCAGTGTTTACGGTAGCGCCGGGGAGCTGTTTTTT. This encodes CASSVYGSAGELFF.

The CDR3: CASSSSRLAGTYNEQFF. The CDR3 nucleotides read TGTGCCAGCAGTTCCTCCAGACTAGCGGGAACATACAATGAGCAGTTCTTC. The chain joins TRBV27 to TRBJ2-1; 11 bases line up with TRBD2. The V and J ends lost 4 bases and 4 bases, in that order; junction bases with no gene match: 9. The CDR3 sequence is 17 residues long. Looked up from germline, CDR1 is MNHEY and CDR2 is SMNVEV (reference sequence).

CDR3 in amino acids: CASSTTSGITGELFF. The CDR3 DNA follows: TGTGCCAGCAGCACGACTAGCGGCATCACCGGGGAGCTGTTTTTT. The rearrangement links TRBV7-7 to TRBJ2-2; TRBD2 aligns across 9 bases. This CDR3 contains 15 residues. The germline CDR1 and CDR2 sequences are SSHAT and FNYEAQ (reference sequence). Losses at the gene ends were 5 bases for V and 4 bases for J; bases not matched to a gene: 5.

The J gene is TRBJ2-2, the V gene TRBV6-5; no firm D call. Germline V gene sequence: CDR1 MNHEY, CDR2 SVGAGI. The CDR3 totals 11 residues. Trimming stripped 4 bases from V and 9 bases from J, with 6 bases between. In DNA form, the CDR3 reads TGTGCCAGCAGTTCCACTTGGGAGCTGTTTTTT. Its protein product is CASSSTWELFF.

The chain links TRBV9 to TRBJ2-1, with 12 bases matching TRBD2. Unmatched junction bases numbered 4, after V lost 2 bases and J lost 1 base. In germline, CDR1 is SGDLS, CDR2 YYNGEE. CDR3 length: 17 amino acids. CDR3 DNA: TGTGCCAGCAGCGTGACTAGCGGGAGCCCTTCCTACAATGAGCAGTTCTTC. Encoded protein: CASSVTSGSPSYNEQFF.

Details on this clone: The identical CDR3 is also encoded by other nucleotide sequences in the sample. The rearrangement links TRBV4-2 to TRBJ2-1; D not resolved. CDR1 LGHNA and CDR2 YNFKEQ come from the germline V gene. With 1 base removed from V and 9 bases from J, the gap between germline ends came to 4 bases. This CDR3 has 11 amino acids. CDR3 region: CASSQGAEQFF. CDR3 nucleotides: TGTGCCAGCAGCCAAGGAGCTGAGCAGTTCTTC.

This rearrangement joins TRBV9 to TRBJ1-1; D might be TRBD1 (6 bases). V was pared by 0 bases and J by 4 bases, with 10 bases between. CDR1 and CDR2 from the germline V gene are SGDLS and YYNGEE. CDR3 length equals 14 residues. The CDR3 spells CASSVGRGATEAFF. CDR3 nucleotides: TGTGCCAGCAGCGTAGGCAGGGGAGCCACTGAAGCTTTCTTT.

The J gene is TRBJ2-7, the V gene TRBV9, with D tentatively TRBD2 (6 bases). In germline, CDR1 is SGDLS, CDR2 YYNGEE. V shed 3 bases and J shed 5 bases, with 12 bases lying between them. The CDR3 length is 13 residues. CDR3 residues: CASSAGGPNEQYF. DNA for the CDR3: TGTGCCAGCAGCGCAGGAGGGCCCAACGAGCAGTACTTC.

This chain joins TRBV28 and TRBJ2-7; maybe TRBD2 (6 bases). CDR1 and CDR2 (germline): MDHEN, SYDVKM. Trimming pared 1 base from V and 0 bases from J, leaving 10 bases between. The length of the CDR3 is 15 residues. As DNA, the CDR3 is TGTGCCAGCAGTTTATCGGGAGCCATCTCCTACGAGCAGTACTTC. Its translation is CASSLSGAISYEQYF.